Presented here are 20 T cell receptor beta chains from one specimen sequenced in a study of T cells in Graves' hyperthyroidism and ophthalmopathy. The TCR beta CDR3 regions underwent amplification using RNA transcripts as the source. Using the HTBI primer set, a first-round RT-PCR was run on the TCR CDR3. Each CDR3 protein is one row after TCRdb ran MiXCR on the multiplex PCR reads. This table has about 320,000 distinct CDR3 sequences, 16% appearing once. Sequencing was carried out using blood. The receptors shown here come from a young man with Graves' hyperthyroidism.

The chain couples TRBV30 to TRBJ1-5; 10 nucleotides agree with TRBD1. The CDR3 runs to 12 residues. Germline lookup yields CDR1 GTSNPN and CDR2 SVGIG (reference sequence). V was clipped by 0 bases and J by 13 bases; unmatched bases: 3. In DNA form, the CDR3 reads TGTGCCTGGAGTGTTGACAGGGGGCCTCAGCATTTT. Its protein product is CAWSVDRGPQHF.

As for this clonotype: This may arise from a read error, as a much more abundant clone is one base away. The J gene is TRBJ2-7, the V gene TRBV5-1; D unclear. The CDR3 is made up of 13 amino acids. Germline V gene sequence: CDR1 SGHRS, CDR2 YFSETQ. The CDR3 is CASGLRANYEQYF. CDR3 DNA sequence: TGCGCCAGCGGCTTACGGGCAAACTACGAGCAGTACTTC.

In this sample, this clonotype turned up many times. V and J are TRBV20-1 and TRBJ2-5; D not certain. The V and J ends lost 5 bases and 5 bases respectively, with 24 bases between them. The CDR3 length is 16 residues. The germline CDR1 and CDR2 sequences are DFQATT and SNEGSKA (reference sequence). The CDR3 spells CSASLRVLNEGETQYF. Written as DNA, the CDR3 is TGCAGTGCTTCCTTAAGGGTCCTGAACGAAGGGGAGACCCAGTACTTC.

This clonotype was recorded at least ten times. This sequence joins TRBV2 and TRBJ2-3; 9 bases map to TRBD2. The J segment lost 2 bases and the V segment lost 6 bases, leaving 9 bases of the junction unmatched. The CDR3 totals 16 residues. Germline CDR1 and CDR2: SNHLY and FYNNEI. The CDR3 spells CASSPEAGGITDTQYF. The CDR3 region has the DNA TGTGCCAGCAGCCCTGAGGCGGGGGGGATCACAGATACGCAGTATTTT.

This chain connects TRBV10-3 to TRBJ1-1; D is unclear. The germline CDR1 and CDR2 sequences are ENHRY and SYGVKD. This CDR3 comprises 15 residues. Between the trimmed V and J ends, which lost 5 bases and 0 bases, there was a span of 13 bases. The CDR3 DNA reads TGTGCCATCAGTCAGCTCGGACGGTTGAACACTGAAGCTTTCTTT. It specifies CAISQLGRLNTEAFF.

This clonotype was detected many times. V gene TRBV4-1 combines with J gene TRBJ2-1, with D possibly being TRBD2 (6 bases). This CDR3 spans 15 amino acids. V was clipped by 3 bases and J by 3 bases, with 12 bases between them. Per the germline V gene, CDR1 is MGHRA and CDR2 is YSYEKL. As DNA, the CDR3 is TGCGCCAGCAGCCACAGGGACGGGGGCTACAATGAGCAGTTCTTC. Translating gives CASSHRDGGYNEQFF.

A few counts support this clonotype. V gene TRBV30 combines with J gene TRBJ2-7, with D uncertain. V lost 1 base and J 4 bases, leaving 14 bases between the germline ends. Germline V gene data show CDR1 as GTSNPN and CDR2 as SVGIG (reference sequence). The CDR3 consists of 14 residues. As DNA, the CDR3 is TGTGCCTGGAGTGGGGCTAGTAGGTTGTACGAGCAGTACTTC. It translates to CAWSGASRLYEQYF.

This clonotype was seen repeatedly, ten times or more. The chain recombines TRBV6-1 with TRBJ1-1; 10 nucleotides align to TRBD1. From germline, CDR1 is MNHNS and CDR2 SASEGT. The V segment lost 4 bases and the J segment 5 bases; nucleotides outside the gene matches: 4. CDR3 size: 14 residues. The CDR3 protein is CASSVGTGVTEAFF. In DNA form, the CDR3 reads TGTGCCAGCAGTGTCGGGACAGGGGTAACTGAAGCTTTCTTT.

At least ten counts were recorded for this clonotype. The chain uses TRBV5-1 and TRBJ2-2, with unresolved D. V was trimmed by 0 bases and J by 5 bases, leaving 20 bases between them. Germline V gives CDR1 SGHRS, CDR2 YFSETQ. The CDR3 consists of 18 residues. CDR3 protein: CASSLVYSPSRYTGELFF. The CDR3 nucleotides are TGCGCCAGCAGCTTGGTCTATTCTCCGTCCAGGTATACCGGGGAGCTGTTTTTT.

This clonotype was detected a few times. The chain has TRBV19 and TRBJ1-2; a possible D gene is TRBD1 (5 bases). The germline V and J ends were trimmed by 4 bases and 8 bases, with 17 bases remaining between them. Germline V lookup: CDR1 LNHDA, CDR2 SQIVND (reference sequence). The CDR3 sequence is 14 residues long. The CDR3 sequence: CASSTQTKGVGYTF. The CDR3 region has the DNA TGTGCCAGTAGTACTCAAACCAAAGGGGTCGGCTACACCTTC.

This clonotype was detected many times. The chain recombines TRBV20-1 with TRBJ2-3; TRBD1 aligns across 10 bases. The CDR3 consists of 14 residues. Unmatched junction bases numbered 6, after V lost 5 bases and J lost 4 bases. Germline V CDR1 and CDR2: DFQATT, SNEGSKA (reference sequence). CDR3 region: CSAGGTGDADTQYF. The CDR3 DNA follows: TGCAGTGCTGGTGGGACAGGGGATGCAGATACGCAGTATTTT.

V is TRBV19 and J is TRBJ2-1, with TRBD2 matching 9 bases. CDR1 is LNHDA and CDR2 is SQIVND in the germline V gene (reference sequence). J gave up 4 bases and V 6 bases, and 13 bases lay outside the gene matches. This CDR3 is 17 amino acids long. The chain's CDR3 is CASRPRLGRGGYNEQFF. The CDR3 nucleotides are TGTGCCAGTAGACCCCGCCTTGGGCGGGGGGGTTACAATGAGCAGTTCTTC.

Many counts were recorded for this clonotype. The chain is built from TRBV5-5 and TRBJ2-5; D remains ambiguous. The length of the CDR3 is 14 residues. Per the germline V gene, CDR1 is SGHKS and CDR2 is YYEKEE (reference sequence). V lost 5 bases to trimming and J lost 5 bases, with 16 bases between them. CDR3 sequence reads: CASRRSTDGETQYF. DNA of the CDR3: TGTGCCAGCAGGCGCTCCACAGATGGTGAGACCCAGTACTTC.

Points on this clonotype: At one of its ends the junction is not consistent with the germline gene, which may arise from a read error. This chain joins TRBV9 and TRBJ1-3; the match to TRBD1 covers 8 bases. Germline values: CDR1 SGDLS, CDR2 YYNGEE. The CDR3 is 17 amino acids. Here the CDR3 reads CASSVETGVSGGNTIYF. CDR3 nucleotides: TGTGCCAGCAGCGTAGAGACAGGGGTGTCGGGCGGAAACACCATATACTTT.

The V gene is TRBV5-1, the J gene TRBJ2-7, with 12 bases identical to TRBD2. CDR1 is SGHRS, CDR2 YFSETQ, per germline. Trimming cost V 7 bases and J 6 bases; bases outside gene matches: 2. The CDR3 length is 12 residues. CDR3 bases: TGCGCCAGCTCTAGCGGGAGGGGCGAGCAGTACTTC. It translates to CASSSGRGEQYF.

Only one count was recorded for this clonotype. A much larger clone sits a single nucleotide away, making a read error possible. V and J are TRBV6-1 and TRBJ1-1, with D possibly matching TRBD1 (5 bases). The germline V gene encodes CDR1 MNHNS and CDR2 SASEGT. The CDR3 covers 14 residues. Written as DNA, the CDR3 is TGTGCCTGCAGTGACCAGGGAGGGCACACTGAAGCTTTCTTT. This gives the protein CACSDQGGHTEAFF.

This clonotype came up many times. The gene calls are TRBV3-1 and TRBJ2-1; D gene unclear. The CDR3 sequence is 11 residues long. In germline, CDR1 is LGHDT, CDR2 YNNKEL (reference sequence). V was pared by 8 bases and J by 10 bases, with 12 bases between. The CDR3 nucleotides are TGTGCCAGCGGTGAGTGGCGGGAGCAGTTCTTC. Translation: CASGEWREQFF.

The rearrangement joins TRBV6-2 or TRBV6-3 to TRBJ2-7; 7 bases align to TRBD1. The germline gives CDR1 MNHEY, CDR2 SVGEGT. The CDR3 consists of 13 residues. The V segment lost 10 bases and the J segment 3 bases; nucleotides outside the gene matches: 9. CDR3 sequence (DNA): TGTGCCATCAAGGGGGCGGACTTCTACGAGCAGTACTTC. This codes for CAIKGADFYEQYF.

The chain uses TRBV6-2 or TRBV6-3 and TRBJ2-3; TRBD2 matches at 8 bases. CDR1 is MNHEY, CDR2 SVGEGT, per germline. J was trimmed by 4 bases and V by 9 bases; bases with no gene match: 12. The CDR3 is made up of 15 amino acids. CDR3 nucleotides: TGTGCCAGTTACCCGGGACTAGGAATGGCAGATACGCAGTATTTT. Amino acids: CASYPGLGMADTQYF.

The chain employs TRBV7-9 and TRBJ2-7; maybe TRBD1 (6 bases). The V gene lost 4 bases and the J gene lost 2 bases, with 9 bases spanning the gap. Germline V gives CDR1 SEHNR, CDR2 FQNEAQ (reference sequence). CDR3 length equals 13 residues. CDR3 residues: CASSWDIPYEQYF. In DNA form, the CDR3 reads TGTGCCAGCAGCTGGGACATCCCCTACGAGCAGTACTTC.